The 20 T cell receptor beta chains reported below all come from one sample, sequenced in a study of cytomegalovirus exposure and HLA in healthy donors. The PCR made use of 60 Vbeta and 13 Jbeta primers. Data came from immunoSEQ multiplex PCR; TCRdb stores just in-frame clones and leaves some out. The table has some 160,000 clones, around three quarters seen once. Sequencing was carried out using PBMCs. These receptors came from a man aged 50 or older in good health and CMV-seropositive.

This chain links TRBV19 with TRBJ1-2; unclear D gene. V was shortened by 7 bases and J by 4 bases, with 13 bases between the two germline ends. In germline, CDR1 is LNHDA, CDR2 SQIVND (reference sequence). The CDR3 is 13 amino acids. CDR3 residues: CASTSSGLYGYTF. The CDR3 region has the DNA TGTGCCAGTACCTCGAGCGGACTCTATGGCTACACCTTC.

The V and J genes are TRBV6-1 and TRBJ1-4, with D perhaps matching TRBD1 (5 bases). Germline CDR1 reads MNHNS; CDR2 reads SASEGT. The CDR3 length is 15 residues. V was shortened by 4 bases and J by 0 bases, with 9 bases between the two germline ends. The CDR3 coding sequence is TGTGCCAGCAGTGGGCAGGGCTCAACTAATGAAAAACTGTTTTTT. It specifies CASSGQGSTNEKLFF.

The count of this clone is one. V gene TRBV5-1 combines with J gene TRBJ2-4, with 12 bases fitting TRBD2. The CDR3 consists of 14 residues. CDR1 is SGHRS, CDR2 YFSETQ, per germline. The J segment lost 12 bases and the V segment lost 0 bases, leaving 4 bases of the junction unmatched. CDR3 sequence: CASSLVASGGAQYF. Here the CDR3 DNA reads TGCGCCAGCAGCTTGGTCGCTAGCGGGGGGGCTCAGTACTTC. Variable domain in full (rest from reference TRBV5-1 and TRBJ2-4): KAGVTQTPRYLIKTRGQQVTLSCSPISGHRSVSWYQQTPGQGLQFLFEYFSETQRNKGNFPGRFSGRQFSNSRSEMNVSTLELGDSALYLCASSLVASGGAQYFGAGTRLSVL.

This sequence joins TRBV5-1 and TRBJ2-1; TRBD2 aligns across 7 bases. Germline CDR1 and CDR2: SGHRS and YFSETQ. V shed 7 bases and J 2 bases; nucleotides not matched to a gene: 12. The CDR3 is made up of 16 amino acids. CDR3 sequence (DNA): TGCGCCAGCTTGCCTATAGCGGGTGCAACCTACAATGAGCAGTTCTTC. This gives the protein CASLPIAGATYNEQFF.

The chain has TRBV27 and TRBJ2-7, with D uncertain. Trimming took off 5 bases at V and 3 bases at J, with 11 bases between the two ends. Germline V lookup: CDR1 MNHEY, CDR2 SMNVEV (reference sequence). The CDR3 is 13 residues long. The CDR3 sequence: CASSLTRSYEQYF. CDR3 in DNA: TGTGCCAGCAGTCTAACCCGGAGCTACGAGCAGTACTTC.

This chain connects TRBV11-2 to TRBJ2-1; 8 bases map to TRBD1. Looked up from germline, CDR1 is SGHAT and CDR2 is FQNNGV. The CDR3 consists of 16 residues. Trimming at V came to 1 base and at J to 0 bases, leaving 2 bases not matched to a gene. CDR3 loop: CASSLGTGSSYNEQFF. The CDR3 DNA reads TGTGCCAGCAGCTTAGGGACAGGGAGCTCCTACAATGAGCAGTTCTTC.

The chain links TRBV29-1 to TRBJ1-6; the D gene is possibly TRBD1 (6 bases). V lost 8 bases and J 0 bases, leaving 23 bases between the germline ends. Looked up from germline, CDR1 is SQVTM and CDR2 is ANQGSEA. This CDR3 has 18 amino acids. CDR3 coding DNA: TGCAGCCCCTACGAGGTCCGAGGACAGCGCTCCTATAATTCACCCCTCCACTTT. Its translation is CSPYEVRGQRSYNSPLHF.

The V and J genes are TRBV28 and TRBJ1-2; 7 nucleotides agree with TRBD1. V was clipped by 5 bases and J by 5 bases; unmatched bases: 8. The germline V gene has CDR1 MDHEN and CDR2 SYDVKM. The CDR3 has 14 amino acids. CDR3 sequence reads: CASSPLTGQYGYTF. The CDR3 DNA reads TGTGCCAGCAGTCCACTCACGGGACAGTATGGCTACACCTTC.

The V gene is TRBV5-1, the J gene TRBJ1-1; a weak D match, TRBD1 (5 bases). The V gene lost 2 bases and the J gene lost 6 bases, with 17 bases spanning the gap. The CDR3 sequence is 15 residues long. Germline V CDR1 and CDR2: SGHRS, YFSETQ. The CDR3 sequence: CASSLEGGRVAEAFF. Written as DNA, the CDR3 is TGCGCCAGCAGCTTAGAAGGTGGCAGGGTAGCTGAAGCTTTCTTT. The full variable domain, its missing parts supplied by reference TRBV5-1 and TRBJ1-1, is KAGVTQTPRYLIKTRGQQVTLSCSPISGHRSVSWYQQTPGQGLQFLFEYFSETQRNKGNFPGRFSGRQFSNSRSEMNVSTLELGDSALYLCASSLEGGRVAEAFFGQGTRLTVV.

The chain is built from TRBV28 and TRBJ1-1, with D hard to call. Trimming stripped 3 bases from V and 0 bases from J, with 5 bases between. Germline assignment: CDR1 MDHEN and CDR2 SYDVKM. CDR3 size: 13 residues. The CDR3 DNA reads as TGTGCCAGCAGTTTTTCAGTGAACACTGAAGCTTTCTTT. It yields the protein CASSFSVNTEAFF.

The chain links TRBV7-2 to TRBJ1-2; D gene uncertain. V was trimmed by 5 bases and J by 1 base, leaving 11 bases between them. Germline V gene data show CDR1 as SGHTA and CDR2 as FQGNSA. The CDR3 is 14 residues long. CDR3 coding DNA: TGTGCCAGCAGCACTTCCGGGAGTAACTATGGCTACACCTTC. Protein product: CASSTSGSNYGYTF.

This sequence joins TRBV21-1 and TRBJ2-7; the table's D call, TRBD2, has no DNA check behind it. TRBV21-1 is recorded as a pseudogene. This CDR3 comprises 17 residues. CDR3 loop: CASSKARGVGGAGEQYF. The CDR3 DNA sequence: TGTGCCAGCAGCAAAGCCCGTGGGGTGGGCGGGGCTGGCGAGCAGTACTTC.

V and J are TRBV9 and TRBJ1-1, with D tentatively TRBD1 (5 bases). The CDR3 sequence is 13 residues long. Germline V gene lookup returns CDR1 SGDLS and CDR2 YYNGEE. V shed 3 bases and J shed 4 bases, with 10 bases lying between them. The DNA of the CDR3 is TGTGCCAGCAGCGCGGGGGGGGGCACTGAAGCTTTCTTT. It yields the protein CASSAGGGTEAFF.

The chain recombines TRBV12-5 with TRBJ2-5; 11 bases fit TRBD2. Germline lookup yields CDR1 LGHNT and CDR2 FRNRAP. Trimming took 2 bases from V and 1 from J; bases not matched to a gene: 3. This CDR3 comprises 16 residues. CDR3 sequence reads: CASGLTGLAAQETQYF. The CDR3 nucleotides read TGTGCTAGTGGTTTGACGGGACTAGCGGCCCAAGAGACCCAGTACTTC.

The chain uses TRBV9 and TRBJ2-7, with 10 bases fitting TRBD1. V lost 4 bases to trimming and J lost 4 bases; unmatched junction nucleotides: 5. CDR3 length: 14 residues. CDR1 is SGDLS and CDR2 is YYNGEE in the germline V gene. CDR3 DNA sequence: TGTGCCAGCAGCAGACGGACAGGGGGTTACGAGCAGTACTTC. As protein: CASSRRTGGYEQYF.

The genes are TRBV29-1 and TRBJ2-7, with D maybe TRBD2 (6 bases). Between the trimmed V and J ends, which lost 6 bases and 3 bases, there was a span of 12 bases. CDR1 and CDR2 (germline): SQVTM, ANQGSEA. The CDR3 length is 12 residues. CDR3 protein: CSVARGGYEQYF. The CDR3 DNA reads TGCAGCGTCGCTAGGGGAGGCTACGAGCAGTACTTC.

This clone has just one count. V and J are TRBV7-8 and TRBJ2-7, with a possible D match to TRBD2 (5 bases). The CDR3 loop spans 16 amino acids. The germline V gene has CDR1 SGHVS and CDR2 FQNEAQ. Trimming stripped 1 base from V and 3 bases from J, with 16 bases between. The chain's CDR3 is CASSLDGRTRDYEQYF. Here the CDR3 DNA reads TGTGCCAGCAGCTTAGATGGCAGGACTCGTGACTACGAGCAGTACTTC. The full variable domain, in which reference TRBV7-8 and TRBJ2-7 provide the parts outside the CDR3, is GAGVSQSPRYKVAKRGQDVALRCDPISGHVSLFWYQQALGQGPEFLTYFQNEAQLDKSGLPSDRFFAERPEGSVSTLKIQRTQQEDSAVYLCASSLDGRTRDYEQYFGPGTRLTVT.

The V gene is TRBV19, the J gene TRBJ1-6, with 8 positions matching TRBD1. The CDR3 length is 14 residues. Per germline, CDR1 LNHDA and CDR2 SQIVND (reference sequence). With 2 bases clipped from V and 10 bases from J, the junction kept 4 bases outside the gene matches. CDR3 nucleotide sequence: TGTGCCAGTAGTATACAGGGGGCAGGGTCACCCCTCCACTTT. It yields the protein CASSIQGAGSPLHF.

The table lists this clone with a count of one. The chain carries TRBV6-5 and TRBJ1-1; TRBD1 matches at 7 bases. Unmatched junction bases numbered 11, after V lost 5 bases and J lost 5 bases. Germline CDR1 and CDR2: MNHEY and SVGAGI. The CDR3 runs to 15 residues. The CDR3 region has the DNA TGTGCCAGCAGTCCGAGGACAGGATATTCGACTGAAGCTTTCTTT. Translation gives CASSPRTGYSTEAFF.

This chain uses TRBV5-6 with TRBJ2-5; TRBD1 agrees at 11 bases. CDR3 size: 18 residues. V was pared by 0 bases and J by 5 bases, with 12 bases of the junction left unmatched. Germline V CDR1 and CDR2: SGHDT, YYEEEE. The CDR3 protein is CASSLDPGQGAWQETQYF. In nucleotides, the CDR3 is TGTGCCAGCAGCTTGGATCCCGGACAGGGGGCTTGGCAGGAGACCCAGTACTTC.